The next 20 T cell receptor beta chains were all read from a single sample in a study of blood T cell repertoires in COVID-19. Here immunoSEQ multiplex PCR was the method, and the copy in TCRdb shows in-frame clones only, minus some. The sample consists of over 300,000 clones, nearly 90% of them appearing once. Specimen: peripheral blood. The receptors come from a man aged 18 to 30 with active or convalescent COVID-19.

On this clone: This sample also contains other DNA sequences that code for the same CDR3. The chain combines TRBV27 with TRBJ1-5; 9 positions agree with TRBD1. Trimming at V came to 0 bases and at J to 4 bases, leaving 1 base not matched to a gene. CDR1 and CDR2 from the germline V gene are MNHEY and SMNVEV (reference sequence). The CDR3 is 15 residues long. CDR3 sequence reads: CASSLSGQGNQPQHF. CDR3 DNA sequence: TGTGCCAGCAGTTTATCCGGACAGGGGAATCAGCCCCAGCATTTT.

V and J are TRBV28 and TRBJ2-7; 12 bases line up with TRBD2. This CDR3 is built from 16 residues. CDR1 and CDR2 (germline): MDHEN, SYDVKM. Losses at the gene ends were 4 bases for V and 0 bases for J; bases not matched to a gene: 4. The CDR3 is CASSSRLAGASYEQYF. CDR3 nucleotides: TGTGCCAGCAGTTCGCGACTAGCGGGGGCCTCCTACGAGCAGTACTTC.

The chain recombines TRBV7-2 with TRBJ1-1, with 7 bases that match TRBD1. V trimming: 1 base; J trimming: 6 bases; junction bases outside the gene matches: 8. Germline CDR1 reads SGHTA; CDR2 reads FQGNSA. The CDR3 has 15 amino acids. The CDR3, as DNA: TGTGCCAGCAGCTTAGAGGGGGCGTTATTCTCTGAAGCTTTCTTT. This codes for CASSLEGALFSEAFF. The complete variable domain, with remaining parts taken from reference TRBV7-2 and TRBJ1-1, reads GAGVSQSPSNKVTEKGKDVELRCDPISGHTALYWYRQSLGQGLEFLIYFQGNSAPDKSGLPSDRFSAERTGGSVSTLTIQRTQQEDSAVYLCASSLEGALFSEAFFGQGTRLTVV.

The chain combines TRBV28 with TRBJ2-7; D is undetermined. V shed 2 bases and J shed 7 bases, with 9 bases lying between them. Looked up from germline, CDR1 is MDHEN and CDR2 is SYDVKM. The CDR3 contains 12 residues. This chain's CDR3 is CASSLIKREQYF. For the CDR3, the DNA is TGTGCCAGCAGTTTAATAAAACGGGAGCAGTACTTC.

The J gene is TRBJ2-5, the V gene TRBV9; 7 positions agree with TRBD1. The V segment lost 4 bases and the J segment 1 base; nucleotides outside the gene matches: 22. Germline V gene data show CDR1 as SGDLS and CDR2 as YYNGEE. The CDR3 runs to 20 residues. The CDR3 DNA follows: TGTGCCAGCAGCACGAGCCTTCGGGCAGCATCAAAGGGGGCCCAAGAGACCCAGTACTTC. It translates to CASSTSLRAASKGAQETQYF.

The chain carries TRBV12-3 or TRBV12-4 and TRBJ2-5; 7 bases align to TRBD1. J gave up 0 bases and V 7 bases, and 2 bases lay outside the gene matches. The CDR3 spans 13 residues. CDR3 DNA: TGTGCCAGCAAGGACAGGTACCAAGAGACCCAGTACTTC. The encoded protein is CASKDRYQETQYF.

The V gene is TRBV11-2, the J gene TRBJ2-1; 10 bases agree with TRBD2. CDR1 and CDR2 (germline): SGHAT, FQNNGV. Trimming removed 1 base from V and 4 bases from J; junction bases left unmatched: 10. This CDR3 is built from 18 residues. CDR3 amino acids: CASSLAGRSSGSYNEQFF. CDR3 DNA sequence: TGTGCCAGCAGCTTAGCGGGGCGCTCTAGCGGGAGTTACAATGAGCAGTTCTTC.

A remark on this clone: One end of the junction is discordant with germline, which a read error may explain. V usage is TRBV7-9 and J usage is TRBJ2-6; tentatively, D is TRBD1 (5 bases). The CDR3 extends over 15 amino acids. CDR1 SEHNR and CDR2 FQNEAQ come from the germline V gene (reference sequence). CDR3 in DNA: TGTGCCAGCAGCTTAGACGACCCTGGGGCCAACGTGCTGACTTTC. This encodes CASSLDDPGANVLTF.

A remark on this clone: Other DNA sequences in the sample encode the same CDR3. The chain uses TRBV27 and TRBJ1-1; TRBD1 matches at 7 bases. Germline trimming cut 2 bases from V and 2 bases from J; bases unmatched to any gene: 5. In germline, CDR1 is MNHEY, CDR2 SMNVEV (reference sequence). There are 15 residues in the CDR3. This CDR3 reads CASSLSRGLNTEAFF. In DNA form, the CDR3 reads TGTGCCAGCAGTTTAAGTAGGGGGCTAAACACTGAAGCTTTCTTT.

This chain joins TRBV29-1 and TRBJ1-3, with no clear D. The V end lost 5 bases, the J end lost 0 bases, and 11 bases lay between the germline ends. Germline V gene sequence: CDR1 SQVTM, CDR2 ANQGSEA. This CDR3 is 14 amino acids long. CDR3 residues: CSVTRAGSGNTIYF. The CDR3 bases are TGCAGCGTTACTCGAGCGGGCTCTGGAAACACCATATATTTT.

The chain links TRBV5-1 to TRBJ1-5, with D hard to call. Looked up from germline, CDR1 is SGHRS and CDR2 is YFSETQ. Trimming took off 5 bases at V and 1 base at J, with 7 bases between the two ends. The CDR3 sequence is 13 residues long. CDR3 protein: CASSYGSNQPQHF. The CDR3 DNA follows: TGCGCCAGCAGTTACGGGAGCAATCAGCCCCAGCATTTT.

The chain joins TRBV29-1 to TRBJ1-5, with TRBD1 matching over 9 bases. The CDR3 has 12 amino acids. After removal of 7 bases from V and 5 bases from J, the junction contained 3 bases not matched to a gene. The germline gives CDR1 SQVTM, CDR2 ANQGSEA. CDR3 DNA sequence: TGCAGCGCTAGGACAGGGGATCAGCCCCAGCATTTT. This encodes CSARTGDQPQHF.

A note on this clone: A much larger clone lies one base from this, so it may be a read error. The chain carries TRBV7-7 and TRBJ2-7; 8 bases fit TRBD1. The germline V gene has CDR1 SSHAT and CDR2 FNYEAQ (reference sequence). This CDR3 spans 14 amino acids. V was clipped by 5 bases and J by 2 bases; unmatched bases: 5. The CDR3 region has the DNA TGTGCCAGCAGCCCCGGGACAGGTCCCTACGAGCAGTACTTC. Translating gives CASSPGTGPYEQYF.

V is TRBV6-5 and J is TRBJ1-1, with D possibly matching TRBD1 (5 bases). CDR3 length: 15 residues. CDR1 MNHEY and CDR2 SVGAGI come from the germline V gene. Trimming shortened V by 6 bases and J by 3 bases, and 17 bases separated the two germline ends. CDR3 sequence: CASRVHAVGDTEAFF. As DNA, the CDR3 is TGTGCCAGCAGAGTCCACGCGGTAGGGGACACTGAAGCTTTCTTT.

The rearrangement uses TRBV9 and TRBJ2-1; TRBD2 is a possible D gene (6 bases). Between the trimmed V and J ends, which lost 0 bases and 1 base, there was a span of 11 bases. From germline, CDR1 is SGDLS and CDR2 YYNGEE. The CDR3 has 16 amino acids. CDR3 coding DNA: TGTGCCAGCAGCGTAGAGGAGGGCGGGTCCTACAATGAGCAGTTCTTC. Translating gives CASSVEEGGSYNEQFF.

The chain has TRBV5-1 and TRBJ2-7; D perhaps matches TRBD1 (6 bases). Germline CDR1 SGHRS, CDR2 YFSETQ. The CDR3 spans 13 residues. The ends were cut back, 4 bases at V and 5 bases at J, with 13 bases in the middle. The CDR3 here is CASSPGAFHEQYF. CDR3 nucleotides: TGCGCCAGCAGCCCAGGGGCCTTTCACGAGCAGTACTTC.

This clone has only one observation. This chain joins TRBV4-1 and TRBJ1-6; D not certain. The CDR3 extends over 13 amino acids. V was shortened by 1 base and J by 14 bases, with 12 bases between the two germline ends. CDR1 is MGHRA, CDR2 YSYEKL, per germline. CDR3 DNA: TGCGCCAGCAGCCAAGTTTCGGAGATTTCCCTCCACTTT. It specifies CASSQVSEISLHF.

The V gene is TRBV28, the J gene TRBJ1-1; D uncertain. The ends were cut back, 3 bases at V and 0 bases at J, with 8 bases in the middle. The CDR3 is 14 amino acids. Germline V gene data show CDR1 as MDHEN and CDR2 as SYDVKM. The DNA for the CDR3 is TGTGCCAGCAGTTTTATTCCTATGAACACTGAAGCTTTCTTT. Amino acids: CASSFIPMNTEAFF. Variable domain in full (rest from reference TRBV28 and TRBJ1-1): DVKVTQSSRYLVKRTGEKVFLECVQDMDHENMFWYRQDPGLGLRLIYFSYDVKMKEKGDIPEGYSVSREKKERFSLILESASTNQTSMYLCASSFIPMNTEAFFGQGTRLTVV.

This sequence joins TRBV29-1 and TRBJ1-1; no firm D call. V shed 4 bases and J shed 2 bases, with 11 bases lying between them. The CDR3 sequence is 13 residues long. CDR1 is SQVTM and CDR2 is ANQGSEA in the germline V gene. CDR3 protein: CSVVRGFNTEAFF. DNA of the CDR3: TGCAGCGTTGTACGGGGATTTAACACTGAAGCTTTCTTT.

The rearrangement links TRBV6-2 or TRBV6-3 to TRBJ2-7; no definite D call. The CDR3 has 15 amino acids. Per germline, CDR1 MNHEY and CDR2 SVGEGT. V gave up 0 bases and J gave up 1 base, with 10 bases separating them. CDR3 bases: TGTGCCAGCAGTTACTCGTCGGGTAGGTCCTACGAGCAGTACTTC. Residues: CASSYSSGRSYEQYF.